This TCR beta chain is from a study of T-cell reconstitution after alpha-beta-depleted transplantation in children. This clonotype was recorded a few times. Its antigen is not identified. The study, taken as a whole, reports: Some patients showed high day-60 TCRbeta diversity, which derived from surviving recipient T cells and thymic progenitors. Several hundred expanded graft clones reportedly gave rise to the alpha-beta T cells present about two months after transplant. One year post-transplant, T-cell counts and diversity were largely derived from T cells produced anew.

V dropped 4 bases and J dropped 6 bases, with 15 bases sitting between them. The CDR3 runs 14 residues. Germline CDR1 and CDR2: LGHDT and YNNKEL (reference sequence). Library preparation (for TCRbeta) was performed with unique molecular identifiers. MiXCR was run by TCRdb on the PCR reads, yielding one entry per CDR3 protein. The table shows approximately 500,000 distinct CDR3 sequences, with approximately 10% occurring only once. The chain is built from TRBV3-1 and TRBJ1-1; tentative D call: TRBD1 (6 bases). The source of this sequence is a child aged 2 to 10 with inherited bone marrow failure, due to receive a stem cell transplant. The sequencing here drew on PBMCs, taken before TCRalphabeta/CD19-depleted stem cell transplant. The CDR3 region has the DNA TGTGCCAGCAGCCCGAGGGGGACGGTATCTGAAGCTTTCTTT. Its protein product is CASSPRGTVSEAFF.